This passage covers 26 T cell receptor beta chains from one sample sequenced in a study of T cells in Graves' hyperthyroidism and ophthalmopathy. Amplified TCR beta CDR3 regions came from RNA transcripts. The TCR CDR3 first-round RT-PCR relied on the HTBI primer set. TCRdb used MiXCR to reprocess the multiplex PCR reads, holding one entry per CDR3 protein. The data show under 650,000 distinct CDR3 sequences, 15% to 20% seen once. Sequenced sample: blood. These receptors came from a woman in her 30s with Graves' hyperthyroidism.

There are many counts of this clonotype. This sequence joins TRBV2 and TRBJ2-3; D gene ambiguous. The germline gives CDR1 SNHLY, CDR2 FYNNEI. Trimming took 3 bases from V and 7 from J, leaving 5 bases between them. The CDR3 spans 11 residues. The CDR3 sequence: CASSDGHTQYF. The CDR3 DNA is TGTGCCAGCAGTGATGGCCATACGCAGTATTTT.

There are many counts of this clonotype. The chain couples TRBV3-1 to TRBJ2-5, with TRBD2 matching over 10 bases. CDR3 length: 17 amino acids. CDR1 and CDR2 from the germline V gene are LGHDT and YNNKEL (reference sequence). J gave up 5 bases and V 1 base, and 10 bases lay outside the gene matches. The CDR3 DNA sequence: TGTGCCAGCAGCCAAGTTGAAGCTAGCGGGAGTCTTGAGACCCAGTACTTC. Amino acid sequence: CASSQVEASGSLETQYF.

This clonotype was seen only a few times. This chain connects TRBV28 to TRBJ1-5; D unresolved. Germline CDR1 MDHEN, CDR2 SYDVKM. Trimming pared 3 bases from V and 0 bases from J, leaving 9 bases between. CDR3 length equals 15 residues. CDR3 residues: CASSFKFHSNQPQHF. CDR3 in DNA: TGTGCCAGCAGTTTTAAGTTTCATAGCAATCAGCCCCAGCATTTT. Together with reference TRBV28 and TRBJ1-5, the CDR3 gives the full variable domain: DVKVTQSSRYLVKRTGEKVFLECVQDMDHENMFWYRQDPGLGLRLIYFSYDVKMKEKGDIPEGYSVSREKKERFSLILESASTNQTSMYLCASSFKFHSNQPQHFGDGTRLSIL.

Concerning this clonotype: It may be a read error: a sequence one base away is much more abundant. The chain uses TRBV11-2 and TRBJ2-7; D call uncertain. This CDR3 is 15 amino acids long. Germline V gene data show CDR1 as SGHAT and CDR2 as FQNNGV. The V gene lost 5 bases and the J gene lost 9 bases, with 23 bases spanning the gap. CDR3 sequence: CASSPVQIFTFGQYF. DNA of the CDR3: TGTGCCAGCAGCCCCGTACAGATTTTTACGTTTGGGCAGTACTTC. Using reference TRBV11-2 and TRBJ2-7 for the parts outside the CDR3, the full variable domain is EAGVAQSPRYKIIEKRQSVAFWCNPISGHATLYWYQQILGQGPKLLIQFQNNGVVDDSQLPKDRFSAERLKGVDSTLKIQPAKLEDSAVYLCASSPVQIFTFGQYFGPGTRLTVT.

This clonotype came up many times. The chain links TRBV6-1 to TRBJ2-4, with unresolved D. The CDR3 is 13 amino acids. V lost 5 bases to trimming and J lost 7 bases, with 12 bases between them. Germline loops: CDR1 MNHNS, CDR2 SASEGT. The CDR3 DNA follows: TGTGCCAGCAGTACCCTTAATCGGAACATTCAGTACTTC. This encodes CASSTLNRNIQYF.

The J gene is TRBJ2-7, the V gene TRBV20-1; 12 bases fit TRBD1. The CDR3 extends over 15 amino acids. Trimming cost V 1 base and J 6 bases; bases outside gene matches: 7. The germline CDR1 and CDR2 sequences are DFQATT and SNEGSKA (reference sequence). The DNA of the CDR3 is TGCAGTGCTAGAGTTCCGGGACAGGGGGCCCCCGAGCAGTACTTC. Amino acids: CSARVPGQGAPEQYF.

This clonotype appeared many times. The chain uses TRBV20-1 and TRBJ1-2; D remains unclear. The ends were cut back, 2 bases at V and 3 bases at J, with 4 bases in the middle. The CDR3 has 11 residues. The germline V gene has CDR1 DFQATT and CDR2 SNEGSKA (reference sequence). CDR3 in DNA: TGCAGTGCTAGAATGGACTATGGCTACACCTTC. It translates to CSARMDYGYTF.

The gene calls are TRBV14 and TRBJ2-4; tentatively, D is TRBD2 (5 bases). V lost 2 bases and J lost 0, with 11 bases in between. Germline lookup yields CDR1 SGHDN and CDR2 FVKESK. The length of the CDR3 is 16 residues. The CDR3 reads CASSQLKGLAKNIQYF. The CDR3 DNA is TGTGCCAGCAGCCAATTAAAAGGACTAGCCAAAAACATTCAGTACTTC.

In this sample, this clonotype turned up a few times. The CDR3 is CSVERGLGGTEAFF. The CDR3, as DNA: TGCAGCGTTGAGCGGGGCCTCGGGGGCACTGAAGCTTTCTTT. The V and J genes are TRBV29-1 and TRBJ1-1; tentatively, D is TRBD1 (5 bases). In germline, CDR1 is SQVTM, CDR2 ANQGSEA. This CDR3 has 14 residues. Trimming stripped 3 bases from V and 4 bases from J, with 15 bases between.

The V call is TRBV18, the J call TRBJ2-7; D not resolved. The V end lost 2 bases, the J end lost 5 bases, and 13 bases lay between the germline ends. The V gene's germline CDR1 is KGHSH and CDR2 LQKENI. The CDR3 has 14 amino acids. CDR3: CASSPEQTDDEQYF. CDR3 nucleotide sequence: TGTGCCAGCTCACCAGAACAGACTGATGACGAGCAGTACTTC. The whole variable domain, filled in from reference TRBV18 and TRBJ2-7, reads NAGVMQNPRHLVRRRGQEARLRCSPMKGHSHVYWYRQLPEEGLKFMVYLQKENIIDESGMPKERFSAEFPKEGPSILRIQQVVRGDSAAYFCASSPEQTDDEQYFGPGTRLTVT.

V usage is TRBV6-1 and J usage is TRBJ2-7, with D tentatively TRBD1 (6 bases). Between the trimmed V and J ends, which lost 10 bases and 0 bases, there was a span of 16 bases. Germline lookup yields CDR1 MNHNS and CDR2 SASEGT. This CDR3 has 14 residues. CDR3 residues: CATTKQGSSYEQYF. The CDR3 DNA reads TGTGCCACCACCAAACAGGGTTCCTCCTACGAGCAGTACTTC.

This rearrangement joins TRBV10-3 to TRBJ1-3; 7 nucleotides agree with TRBD1. In germline, CDR1 is ENHRY, CDR2 SYGVKD. V lost 11 bases, J lost 8 bases, and 12 bases stayed unmatched. CDR3 size: 13 residues. CDR3 in DNA: TGTGCCGCCAACAGGGGCGAGGTAGACACCATATATTTT. It specifies CAANRGEVDTIYF.

The V call is TRBV28, the J call TRBJ1-5; 7 bases line up with TRBD1. In germline, CDR1 is MDHEN, CDR2 SYDVKM. The junction had 10 bases not matched to a gene; V was cut back by 3 bases and J by 5 bases. This CDR3 has 16 amino acids. The CDR3 nucleotides are TGTGCCAGCAGTTTGGGGGTAGGGGGCAATCATCAGCCCCAGCATTTT. Amino acid sequence: CASSLGVGGNHQPQHF.

The chain recombines TRBV12-3 or TRBV12-4 with TRBJ2-6; D remains ambiguous. V was trimmed by 5 bases and J by 2 bases, leaving 7 bases between them. The CDR3 has 14 amino acids. CDR3 region: CASSAQTGANVLTF. The CDR3 coding sequence is TGTGCCAGCAGTGCCCAGACTGGGGCCAACGTCCTGACTTTC.

This clonotype was seen more than once but under ten times. The genes are TRBV20-1 and TRBJ2-7; 8 bases line up with TRBD1. This CDR3 spans 16 amino acids. Per germline, CDR1 DFQATT and CDR2 SNEGSKA (reference sequence). V gave up 0 bases and J gave up 8 bases; unmatched junction bases: 15. DNA for the CDR3: TGCAGTGCTAGAGAGAGCTGGACAGGGTACACGCTTCAGCAGTACTTC. Amino acids: CSARESWTGYTLQQYF.

The chain uses TRBV12-3 or TRBV12-4 and TRBJ2-7; 9 bases match TRBD1. The CDR3 spans 14 residues. J gave up 4 bases and V 5 bases, and 6 bases lay outside the gene matches. The CDR3 loop reads CASSMDRGSYEQYF. In DNA, the CDR3 is TGTGCCAGCAGTATGGACAGGGGATCGTACGAGCAGTACTTC.

The sample holds many counts of this clonotype. The CDR3 is CASNRPREIYGYTF. CDR3 nucleotide sequence: TGTGCCTCAAATAGGCCCAGGGAGATCTATGGCTACACCTTC. This rearrangement joins TRBV30 to TRBJ1-2; D possibly corresponds to TRBD1 (5 bases). With 7 bases removed from V and 4 bases from J, the gap between germline ends came to 19 bases. The CDR3 extends over 14 amino acids. From germline, CDR1 is GTSNPN and CDR2 SVGIG (reference sequence).

This clonotype has a count of ten or more. The rearrangement joins TRBV11-3 to TRBJ2-7; the D is unclear. V dropped 2 bases and J dropped 2 bases, with 10 bases sitting between them. The CDR3 covers 14 residues. The germline gives CDR1 SGHNT, CDR2 YENEEA. The CDR3 here is CASSLPTRPYEQYF. In nucleotides, the CDR3 is TGTGCCAGCAGCTTACCGACACGGCCCTACGAGCAGTACTTC.

This clonotype was seen many times. V usage is TRBV27 and J usage is TRBJ2-7; possible D gene TRBD1, 5 bases. V lost 6 bases and J lost 0, with 12 bases in between. In germline, CDR1 is MNHEY, CDR2 SMNVEV (reference sequence). The CDR3 runs 14 residues. In nucleotides, the CDR3 is TGTGCCAGCAGACCGATGACAGACTCCTACGAGCAGTACTTC. This encodes CASRPMTDSYEQYF.

In this sample, this clonotype turned up a few times. V is TRBV28 and J is TRBJ2-1, with a possible D match to TRBD2 (6 bases). The CDR3 extends over 12 amino acids. Germline V CDR1 and CDR2: MDHEN, SYDVKM. V lost 7 bases and J lost 9, with 13 bases in between. The CDR3 protein is CASIGRYPEQFF. In DNA, the CDR3 is TGTGCCAGCATTGGGAGGTACCCTGAGCAGTTCTTC. Full variable domain (remainder filled in from reference TRBV28 and TRBJ2-1): DVKVTQSSRYLVKRTGEKVFLECVQDMDHENMFWYRQDPGLGLRLIYFSYDVKMKEKGDIPEGYSVSREKKERFSLILESASTNQTSMYLCASIGRYPEQFFGPGTRLTVL.

This clonotype was detected many times. The rearrangement links TRBV6-4 to TRBJ2-3; the D is unclear. CDR1 and CDR2 (germline): MRHNA, SNTAGT. The V gene lost 6 bases and the J gene lost 1 base, with 8 bases spanning the gap. The CDR3 has 13 residues. The CDR3 DNA reads as TGTGCCAGCAGCGATAGGGGCACAGATACGCAGTATTTT. It encodes CASSDRGTDTQYF.

Ten or more counts support this clonotype. The rearrangement links TRBV12-3 or TRBV12-4 to TRBJ2-3, with 10 bases that match TRBD2. The CDR3 is 16 amino acids. J lost 4 bases, V lost 5 bases, and 9 bases had no gene match. In DNA, the CDR3 is TGTGCCAGCAGTCCCTCTAGCGGGAGATTGGCAGATACGCAGTATTTT. The encoded protein is CASSPSSGRLADTQYF.

This clonotype was observed a few times. The V and J genes are TRBV6-2 or TRBV6-3 and TRBJ2-7; D call uncertain. From germline, CDR1 is MNHEY and CDR2 SVGEGT. The CDR3 has 11 residues. V was clipped by 1 base and J by 4 bases, with 2 bases between them. The CDR3 coding sequence is TGTGCCAGCAGTTACTATTACGAGCAGTACTTC. Its translation: CASSYYYEQYF.

A few counts support this clonotype. The chain employs TRBV6-1 and TRBJ2-5, with D unresolved. The CDR3 has 16 residues. Trimming removed 5 bases from V and 3 bases from J, with 19 bases in between. The V gene's germline CDR1 is MNHNS and CDR2 SASEGT. The DNA of the CDR3 is TGTGCCAGCAGTTCTCCATCCCTCGGAACGAAAGAGACCCAGTACTTC. Protein product: CASSSPSLGTKETQYF.

This clonotype was seen at least ten times. The chain has TRBV28 and TRBJ2-3; TRBD1 agrees at 7 bases. Germline CDR1 is MDHEN and CDR2 is SYDVKM. Trimming cost V 3 bases and J 0 bases; bases outside gene matches: 3. This CDR3 region has 15 residues. Here the CDR3 DNA reads TGTGCCAGCAGTTTTGTCAGGGGGAGCACAGATACGCAGTATTTT. Translating it yields CASSFVRGSTDTQYF.

The rearrangement uses TRBV6-1 and TRBJ1-6; D possibly corresponds to TRBD1 (5 bases). CDR3 length: 14 amino acids. V was trimmed by 5 bases and J by 8 bases, leaving 13 bases between them. In germline, CDR1 is MNHNS, CDR2 SASEGT. The CDR3 sequence: CASSLVGVYSPLHF. CDR3 DNA sequence: TGTGCCAGCAGTCTCGTGGGGGTTTATTCACCCCTCCACTTT.